These T cell receptor beta chains were read from a single sample in a study of T-cell memory formation after mild COVID-19. Via MiXCR, TCRdb re-called the 5' RACE reads, giving one row per CDR3 protein. The data contain some 440,000 distinct CDR3 sequences, roughly 25% of them singletons. Material: PBMCs or a T cell subset sorted from them (not recorded which). These receptors all come from an adult woman who had mild COVID-19 (a few samples of this study predate the infection). Cell type and time point are not known. Both conserved end residues are trimmed from each CDR3. Fields, in order: V gene, J gene, clone size, CDR3 protein. Clone size is shown for a subset of rows, as once, few, many or a class of expanded clone.

TRBV4-1,TRBJ2-1,NA,ASSPIGRTSYNEQF
TRBV5-1,TRBJ1-1,few,ASSLEPFRRDTEAF
TRBV6-5,TRBJ2-3,NA,ASSKGQGESTDTQY
TRBV25-1,TRBJ2-1,NA,ASSESSQNYNEQF
TRBV5-6,TRBJ1-3,NA,ASSSPGPGGNTIY
TRBV4-2,TRBJ2-1,few,ASSQVQRLTYNEQF
TRBV20-1,TRBJ2-7,NA,SARDRERLAGYEQY
TRBV6-1,TRBJ1-2,few,ASIRDIVYGYT
TRBV19,TRBJ2-7,NA,ASSMVLVGEQY
TRBV4-1,TRBJ2-2,NA,ASSQVSGSSGELF
TRBV12-3/TRBV12-4,TRBJ2-1,NA,ASTPGGSPREQF
TRBV7-9,TRBJ1-6,NA,ASSLWEGPSGQALH
TRBV2,TRBJ2-1,few,ASREGDTRYDEQF
TRBV7-2,TRBJ2-1,few,ASATAGEQF
TRBV18,TRBJ2-5,NA,ASSPRQGPTETQY
TRBV12-3/TRBV12-4,TRBJ2-3,NA,ASSPLIEGDTQY
TRBV29-1,TRBJ2-7,few,SVRRETQREQY
TRBV24-1,TRBJ2-7,NA,ATSDPRGPSYEQY
TRBV4-2,TRBJ2-7,few,ASSRSGRSLGYEQY
TRBV25-1,TRBJ2-7,NA,ASSGNRGRRAYEQY
TRBV6-1,TRBJ2-1,NA,ASSEEGKTGLGDNEQF
TRBV12-3/TRBV12-4,TRBJ2-2,few,ASSSLGGVTGELF